The sequence of this T cell receptor (beta chain) was determined in a study of cytomegalovirus exposure and HLA in healthy donors. Overall study context: Early released data comprised 80 million to 100 million unique TCRs from HLA-typed donors.

Vbeta (60) and Jbeta (13) primers were used in the PCR. Repertoires were generated with immunoSEQ multiplex PCR, while TCRdb's copy carries only in-frame clones and drops some. In the table there are about 86,000 clones, just over 70% of which are singletons. Germline CDR1 is SGHRS and CDR2 is YFSETQ. The CDR3 totals 18 residues. Germline trimming cut 3 bases from V and 4 bases from J; bases unmatched to any gene: 8. Donors sampled were nominally healthy, though unrecorded immune exposures were likely. As regards this clone: Its specificity is not known.

Study outcomes and limitations: A later analysis reportedly found that, within productive TCRs, an Asian-associated ancestry cluster had fewer N-insertions than the mean observed across the roughly 730 donors.

What was sequenced was PBMCs. The receptor was derived from a man aged 60 to 75 in good health and CMV-seronegative. This chain links TRBV5-1 with TRBJ2-3; 16 nucleotides align to TRBD2. Here the CDR3 reads CASSYGTSGGAVADTQYF. The CDR3 DNA is TGCGCCAGCAGCTACGGGACTAGCGGGGGGGCCGTGGCAGATACGCAGTATTTT.